This TCR beta chain was recorded in a study of blood T cell repertoires in COVID-19 (dated by TCRdb to the early 2020s). About the full investigation: Samples from collaborators originated in the United States, Italy and Spain and spanned both the acute and convalescent phases of COVID-19. Where HLA class I and class II types were available, the types were taken from metadata supplied by the sample provider, not from assay-based typing. The material from the prospective study consisted of cDNA or gDNA derived from T cells, B-cell-depleted T cells, or PBMCs. The sample metadata nearly always contained a de-identified subject ID, COVID-19 status, age in years and sex. Deeply sampled blood TCRbeta repertoires from subjects exposed to, actively infected with, or recovered from COVID-19 were included in the dataset. The samples were drawn from the first 160 participants of the ongoing ImmuneRACE study and from 950 to 1,500 subjects provided by 6 global collaborators. The repertoires were released in a freely available public database intended as a resource for research on the immune response to SARS-CoV-2.

V lost 5 bases and J lost 7 bases; the stretch between them is 17 bases long. Including the terminal cysteine and phenylalanine, the CDR3 comprises 14 residues. The DNA shown is the 42-base CDR3, in frame from base 1. Per the germline V gene (reference sequence), SGHAT is the CDR1 and FQDESV is the CDR2. TCRbeta CDR3 regions were amplified from genomic DNA using the immunoSEQ Assay, a bias-controlled multiplex PCR. The paper's processing steps were these. Within the assay, amplification of reference gene primers was used to estimate how many nucleated cells each sample contained. To quantify the absolute abundance of each unique TCRbeta CDR3 rearrangement, sequence reads were collapsed and filtered. For each sample, productive Simpson clonality was calculated as the square root of Simpson's diversity index across productive rearrangements. TCRdb carries this immuneACCESS record with in-frame sequences only. Its versions omit some clonotypes, under half of them owing to an unresolved V gene in the studies checked, with the rest unexplained. V, J and clone size were drawn from that table, and D and trimming were deduced from the DNA. In all, the sample holds about 440,000 clones, and roughly 88% of those were seen once. 0.6% of the sample belongs to the ten largest clones.

The study at large found these results: The quantity of clinical and demographic metadata differed by source and by participant and was supplied without curation.

For this clone: Its antigen is unknown. Base-call qualities are not available, and no considerably larger clone is one nucleotide away.

Participants in the prospective study were enrolled through a virtual design, were aged about 18 to 100 years, and lived in 20 to 30 United States geographic areas. To assign participants to cohorts, the prospective study relied on clinical history that participants themselves reported in a screening survey and a study questionnaire. Recovered participants in ImmuneRACE Cohort 3 were defined as having two consecutive negative NP/OP PCR tests, clearance from a healthcare professional, or resolution of symptoms. Each participant in the prospective study had whole blood, serum and a nasopharyngeal or oropharyngeal swab collected by mobile phlebotomists. Additional blood draws and questionnaires over an approximately 2-month period could optionally be provided by prospective study participants. Prospective study blood samples were shipped either frozen or at room temperature before DNA extraction.

Material: PBMCs or T cells enriched from blood (not recorded which). This chain joins TRBV11-1 to TRBJ1-2, with no D gene named confidently. The sequence was obtained from a man younger than 35 who had recovered from COVID-19. The CDR3 here reads CASSPVAWSGGYTF. The sequenced DNA: TGTGCCAGCAGCCCCGTAGCATGGAGTGGTGGCTACACCTTC.